The clone carrying this T cell receptor beta chain was seen a handful of times. The data were obtained in a study of CD8 T cells in ankylosing spondylitis. MiXCR, applied by TCRdb to the 5' RACE reads, yields one record per CDR3 protein. The data contain 90,000 to 100,000 distinct CDR3 sequences, roughly 8.3% of them singletons. V lost 11 bases and J lost 4, with 20 bases in between. CDR1 is SGHTA, CDR2 FQGNSA, per germline. The CDR3 runs 15 residues. The sequence was collected from a male donor with ankylosing spondylitis or in good health (not recorded which). Input material: blood, either unsorted or a sorted T cell fraction (not recorded which). The rearrangement joins TRBV7-2 to TRBJ2-2; possibly TRBD1 for D (5 bases). For the CDR3, the DNA is TGTGCCGGGATCCTGGCAGGGCGGTTCACCGGGGAGCTGTTTTTT. Its translation: CAGILAGRFTGELFF.